Presented here are 10 T cell receptor beta chains from one specimen sequenced in a study of blood T cell repertoires in COVID-19. Sequencing used immunoSEQ multiplex PCR; TCRdb keeps in-frame clones, though not all of them. This sample yields hundreds of thousands of clones, of which around 90% are seen a single time; roughly 6% belongs to the top ten. The sample taken for sequencing was peripheral blood. The receptors were sampled from a man in his sixties who had recovered from COVID-19.

The chain recombines TRBV6-5 with TRBJ2-7; D might be TRBD1 (6 bases). This CDR3 spans 15 amino acids. V was trimmed by 7 bases and J by 2 bases, leaving 18 bases between them. The germline CDR1 and CDR2 sequences are MNHEY and SVGAGI. The CDR3 nucleotides are TGTGCCAGCACCGACCCCGGAAGGGGGACCTACGAGCAGTACTTC. Protein product: CASTDPGRGTYEQYF.

The genes are TRBV29-1 and TRBJ1-1; 7 nucleotides agree with TRBD1. CDR1 and CDR2 from the germline V gene are SQVTM and ANQGSEA. The CDR3 length is 14 residues. Losses at the gene ends were 7 bases for V and 0 bases for J; bases not matched to a gene: 8. The CDR3 loop is CSGNGQAMNTEAFF. DNA for the CDR3: TGCAGCGGGAACGGACAGGCGATGAACACTGAAGCTTTCTTT.

This chain links TRBV7-3 with TRBJ2-5; TRBD2 matches 10 bases. Germline CDR1 reads SGHTA; CDR2 reads FQGTGA. This CDR3 is 18 amino acids long. V lost 2 bases to trimming and J lost 4 bases; unmatched junction nucleotides: 13. CDR3 in amino acids: CASSLGRKLQRGGETQYF. CDR3 in DNA: TGTGCCAGCAGCTTAGGTCGGAAACTCCAGCGGGGGGGAGAGACCCAGTACTTC.

To note about this clone: Other DNA sequences in this sample translate to the same CDR3. The chain has TRBV9 and TRBJ2-2, with D perhaps matching TRBD2 (6 bases). Germline V CDR1 and CDR2: SGDLS, YYNGEE. V shed 2 bases and J shed 0 bases, with 8 bases lying between them. The CDR3 sequence is 15 residues long. CDR3 bases: TGTGCCAGCAGCGTTGGAGGGGCGAACACCGGGGAGCTGTTTTTT. Amino acids: CASSVGGANTGELFF.

The chain employs TRBV18 and TRBJ2-7; D is uncertain. The CDR3 is made up of 14 amino acids. Germline CDR1 KGHSH, CDR2 LQKENI. Trimming cost V 3 bases and J 0 bases, with 9 bases left between them. CDR3 in DNA: TGTGCCAGCTCACCTTCTAGTATCTCCTACGAGCAGTACTTC. Translated, it gives CASSPSSISYEQYF.

V and J are TRBV28 and TRBJ1-2; 7 nucleotides line up with TRBD1. V lost 6 bases, J lost 2 bases, and 6 bases stayed unmatched. Germline V lookup: CDR1 MDHEN, CDR2 SYDVKM. The CDR3 runs 14 residues. The CDR3 sequence is CASSYTGANYGYTF. The CDR3 nucleotides are TGTGCCAGCAGCTATACAGGGGCGAACTATGGCTACACCTTC.

This clone was picked up a small number of times. The chain employs TRBV6-6 and TRBJ2-7; TRBD1 agrees at 7 bases. This CDR3 has 12 amino acids. Germline assignment: CDR1 MNHNY and CDR2 SVGAGI (reference sequence). The V and J ends lost 6 bases and 7 bases, in that order; junction bases with no gene match: 6. CDR3 amino acids: CASSSTGWEQYF. The CDR3 coding sequence is TGTGCCAGCAGCTCGACAGGGTGGGAGCAGTACTTC.

As DNA, the CDR3 is TGTGCCAGCAACCTCCAGGGGAACACTGAAGCTTTCTTT. Its protein is CASNLQGNTEAFF. The chain combines TRBV7-8 with TRBJ1-1; D possibly corresponds to TRBD1 (5 bases). The CDR3 has 13 residues. Trimming took off 7 bases at V and 1 base at J, with 10 bases between the two ends. Looked up from germline, CDR1 is SGHVS and CDR2 is FQNEAQ.

This clone was recorded once. The chain combines TRBV2 with TRBJ2-3; 12 positions match TRBD2. The CDR3 extends over 15 amino acids. Trimming at V came to 6 bases and at J to 3 bases, leaving 4 bases not matched to a gene. Germline CDR1 reads SNHLY; CDR2 reads FYNNEI. CDR3 loop: CASRAGTSGTDTQYF. The CDR3 nucleotides are TGTGCCAGCAGGGCCGGGACTAGCGGGACAGATACGCAGTATTTT.

This chain connects TRBV6-6 to TRBJ2-3; tentative D call: TRBD2 (6 bases). The CDR3 loop spans 16 amino acids. Between the trimmed V and J ends, which lost 7 bases and 6 bases, there was a span of 23 bases. Germline lookup yields CDR1 MNHNY and CDR2 SVGAGI (reference sequence). The CDR3 DNA sequence: TGTGCCAGCATCCCTAGGGAGGTGTCGGGAGATGATACGCAGTATTTT. Its translation: CASIPREVSGDDTQYF.